Sequencing of this TCR beta chain was carried out in a study of post-analysis software for immune sequencing data. Broader study findings: Comparison with controls showed significantly lower normalized Chao1 diversity in multiple sclerosis patients. TRBV segments more frequent in patients than in controls numbered several and included TRBV5-6, TRBV5-1 and TRBV20-1.

Sequencing libraries made from TCR beta cDNA carried unique molecular identifiers. The source material, roughly 0.9 to 11 million T cells, gave rise to roughly 0.5 million cDNA molecules. TCRdb re-analysed the PCR reads in MiXCR, keeping a single row per CDR3 protein. The table lists a few hundred thousand distinct CDR3 sequences, approximately 33% of them singletons, with roughly 13% in the top ten. The V gene lost 3 bases and the J gene lost 5 bases, with 14 bases spanning the gap. The CDR3 runs to 13 residues. In germline, CDR1 is DFQATT, CDR2 SNEGSKA (reference sequence). This clonotype was found a few times. The antigen is unknown.

The V gene is TRBV20-1, the J gene TRBJ2-7; D might be TRBD1 (5 bases). The sample taken for sequencing was blood. This TCR came from a girl aged 5-17 years with multiple sclerosis. The CDR3, as DNA: TGCAGTGCTAGCCCTCAGGGTTTCGACGAGCAGTACTTC. It specifies CSASPQGFDEQYF.